This is a list of T cell receptor beta chains from one sample in a study of human T cells and chemical hapten exposure. TCRdb recomputed calls from the RACE reads with MiXCR, one row per CDR3 protein. The table includes 370,000 or so distinct CDR3 sequences, around 5% detected once. The starting material was whole blood, obtained in connection with sensitization to the hapten diphenylcyclopropenone (DPC). Every receptor here comes from a woman in her forties or fifties with alopecia areata. Some clones in this sample may be carry-over from other donors' samples. Both conserved end residues are part of each CDR3. A D gene is named only where the DNA matches it firmly. For some rows the clone size is stated as once, few or many, or as a class when expanded; others skip it.

clone size,J gene,V gene,D gene,CDR3 protein,CDR3 DNA
many,TRBJ2-4,TRBV11-2,.,CASSSLLEAKNIQYF,TGTGCCAGCAGCTCCCTACTAGAAGCCAAAAACATTCAGTACTTC
many,TRBJ2-7,TRBV16,TRBD2,CASSPRAGVYEQYF,TGTGCCAGCAGCCCCCGGGCGGGGGTCTACGAGCAGTACTTC
.,TRBJ2-3,TRBV28,.,CASSLSGQGTDTQYF,TGTGCCAGCAGTTTAAGCGGGCAGGGCACAGATACGCAGTATTTT
.,TRBJ2-1,TRBV7-9,.,CASSPRRAEINEQFF,TGTGCCAGCAGCCCCAGGCGGGCAGAGATCAATGAGCAGTTCTTC
many,TRBJ1-2,TRBV27,.,CASSLSTPTGYSYGYTF,TGTGCCAGCAGTTTATCTACCCCAACAGGGTACAGCTATGGCTACACCTTC
many,TRBJ2-2,TRBV7-9,.,CASSLVPGVNTGELFF,TGTGCCAGCAGCTTAGTTCCAGGGGTGAACACCGGGGAGCTGTTTTTT
many,TRBJ2-7,TRBV4-1,TRBD2,CASSQDSGTSDEQYF,TGCGCCAGCAGCCAAGATAGCGGGACTAGCGACGAGCAGTACTTC
few,TRBJ2-2,TRBV12-3/TRBV12-4,TRBD1,CASKGAPNTGELFF,TGTGCCAGCAAGGGGGCCCCGAACACCGGGGAGCTGTTTTTT
few,TRBJ2-2,TRBV11-3,.,CASSLVAGTVTGELFF,TGTGCCAGCAGCTTAGTTGCGGGGACGGTCACCGGGGAGCTGTTTTTT
.,TRBJ1-1,TRBV30,.,CAWSPSGFGVNTEAFF,TGTGCCTGGAGTCCCTCGGGGTTCGGGGTGAACACTGAAGCTTTCTTT
.,TRBJ2-3,TRBV30,TRBD1,CAWSEGQGGTDTQYF,TGTGCCTGGAGCGAGGGACAGGGAGGTACAGATACGCAGTATTTT
many,TRBJ2-5,TRBV10-3,TRBD2,CAILRAGEQETQYF,TGTGCCATCCTTAGAGCGGGAGAGCAAGAGACCCAGTACTTC
few,TRBJ2-7,TRBV5-4,.,CASSLGGPGNEQYF,TGTGCCAGCAGCTTGGGGGGGCCCGGGAACGAGCAGTACTTC
few,TRBJ1-1,TRBV7-9,.,CASSPAVEAFF,TGTGCCAGCAGCCCTGCCGTTGAAGCTTTCTTT
.,TRBJ2-3,TRBV5-4,TRBD1,CASSLDQGGTDTQYF,TGTGCCAGCAGCTTGGACCAGGGGGGCACAGATACGCAGTATTTT